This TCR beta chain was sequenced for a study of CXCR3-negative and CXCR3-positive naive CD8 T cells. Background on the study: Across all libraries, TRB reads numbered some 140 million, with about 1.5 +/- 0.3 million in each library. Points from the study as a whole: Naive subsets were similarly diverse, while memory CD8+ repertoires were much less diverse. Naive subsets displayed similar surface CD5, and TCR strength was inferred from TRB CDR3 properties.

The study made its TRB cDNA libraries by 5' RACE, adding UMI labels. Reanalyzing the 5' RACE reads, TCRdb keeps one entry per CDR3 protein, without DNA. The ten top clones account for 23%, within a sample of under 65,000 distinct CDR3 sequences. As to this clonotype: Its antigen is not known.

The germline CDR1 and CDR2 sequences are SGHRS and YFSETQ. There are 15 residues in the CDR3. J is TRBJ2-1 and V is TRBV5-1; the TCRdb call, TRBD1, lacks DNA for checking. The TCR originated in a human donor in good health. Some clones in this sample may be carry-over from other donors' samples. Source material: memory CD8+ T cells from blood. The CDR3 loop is CASSVGQGAINEQFF.